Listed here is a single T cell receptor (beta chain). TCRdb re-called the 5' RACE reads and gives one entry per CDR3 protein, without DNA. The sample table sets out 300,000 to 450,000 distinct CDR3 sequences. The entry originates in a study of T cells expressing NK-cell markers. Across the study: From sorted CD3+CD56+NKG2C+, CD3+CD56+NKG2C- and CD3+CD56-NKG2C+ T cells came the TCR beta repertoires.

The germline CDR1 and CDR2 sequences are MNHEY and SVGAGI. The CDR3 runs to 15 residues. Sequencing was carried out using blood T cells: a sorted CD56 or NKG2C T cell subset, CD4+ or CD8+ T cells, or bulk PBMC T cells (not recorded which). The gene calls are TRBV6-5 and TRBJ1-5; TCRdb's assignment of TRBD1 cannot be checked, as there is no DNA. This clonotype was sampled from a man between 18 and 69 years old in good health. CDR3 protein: CASTLTGGGRRPQHF.